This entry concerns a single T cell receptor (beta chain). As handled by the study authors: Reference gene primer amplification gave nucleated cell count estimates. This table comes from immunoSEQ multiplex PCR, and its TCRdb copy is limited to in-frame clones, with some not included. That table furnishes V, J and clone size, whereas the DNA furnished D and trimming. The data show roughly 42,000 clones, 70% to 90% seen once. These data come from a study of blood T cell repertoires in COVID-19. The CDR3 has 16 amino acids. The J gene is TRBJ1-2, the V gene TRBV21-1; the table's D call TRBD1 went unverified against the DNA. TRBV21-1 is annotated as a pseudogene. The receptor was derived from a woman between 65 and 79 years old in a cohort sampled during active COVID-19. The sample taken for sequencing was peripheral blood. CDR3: CASPTPGAESNYGYTF. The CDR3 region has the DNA TGTGCCAGCCCCACCCCAGGGGCGGAATCTAACTATGGCTACACCTTC.